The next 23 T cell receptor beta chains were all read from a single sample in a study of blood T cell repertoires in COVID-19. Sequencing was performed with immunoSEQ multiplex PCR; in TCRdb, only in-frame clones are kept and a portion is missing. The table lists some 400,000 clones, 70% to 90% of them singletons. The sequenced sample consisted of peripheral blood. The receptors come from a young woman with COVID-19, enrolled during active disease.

The CDR3 DNA sequence: TGTGCCAGCAGCGTAGGGGCTAGCGGGAGGGCTCGTGAGCAGTTCTTC. Residues: CASSVGASGRAREQFF. The chain links TRBV9 to TRBJ2-1; the match to TRBD2 covers 12 bases. The CDR3 sequence is 16 residues long. CDR1 SGDLS and CDR2 YYNGEE come from the germline V gene. The J segment lost 9 bases and the V segment lost 0 bases, leaving 7 bases of the junction unmatched.

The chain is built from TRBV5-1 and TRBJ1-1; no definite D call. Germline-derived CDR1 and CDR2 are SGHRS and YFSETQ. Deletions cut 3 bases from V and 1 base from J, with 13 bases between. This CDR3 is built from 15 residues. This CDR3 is CASSSHEGGNTEAFF. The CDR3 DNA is TGCGCCAGCAGCTCGCACGAGGGAGGGAACACTGAAGCTTTCTTT. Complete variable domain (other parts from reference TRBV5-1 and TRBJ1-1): KAGVTQTPRYLIKTRGQQVTLSCSPISGHRSVSWYQQTPGQGLQFLFEYFSETQRNKGNFPGRFSGRQFSNSRSEMNVSTLELGDSALYLCASSSHEGGNTEAFFGQGTRLTVV.

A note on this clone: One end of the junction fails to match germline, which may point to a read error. CDR3 sequence (DNA): TGTGCCAGCAGCATCCAGGTCCCTGCCTCCTTCTTC. Residues: CASSIQVPASFF. V is TRBV12-3 or TRBV12-4 and J is TRBJ1-2, with unresolved D. The CDR3 is 12 amino acids.

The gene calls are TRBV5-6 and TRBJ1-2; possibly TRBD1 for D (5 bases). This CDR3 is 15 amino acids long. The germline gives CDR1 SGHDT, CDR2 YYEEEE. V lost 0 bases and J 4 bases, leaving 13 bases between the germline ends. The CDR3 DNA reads TGTGCCAGCAGCTTGGCCGAGGGGACTCCCTATGGCTACACCTTC. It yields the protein CASSLAEGTPYGYTF.

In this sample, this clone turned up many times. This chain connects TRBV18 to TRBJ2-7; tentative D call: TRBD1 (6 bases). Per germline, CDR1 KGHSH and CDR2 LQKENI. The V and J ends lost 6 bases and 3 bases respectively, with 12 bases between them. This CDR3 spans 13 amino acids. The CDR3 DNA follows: TGTGCCAGCTCCTACGGGACATTCTACGAGCAGTACTTC. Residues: CASSYGTFYEQYF.

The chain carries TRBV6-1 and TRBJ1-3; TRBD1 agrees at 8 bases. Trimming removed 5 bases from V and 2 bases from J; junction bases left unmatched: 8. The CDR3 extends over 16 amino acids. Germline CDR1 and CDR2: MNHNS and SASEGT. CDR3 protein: CASSKGQGLTGNTIYF. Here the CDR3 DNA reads TGTGCCAGCAGTAAAGGACAGGGTCTAACTGGAAACACCATATATTTT.

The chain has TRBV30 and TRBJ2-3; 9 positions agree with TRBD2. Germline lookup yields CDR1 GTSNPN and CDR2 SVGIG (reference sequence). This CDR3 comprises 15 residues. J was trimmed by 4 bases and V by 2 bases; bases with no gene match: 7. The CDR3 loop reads CAWSLSSGSPDTQYF. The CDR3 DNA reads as TGTGCCTGGAGTTTGAGTAGCGGGAGCCCAGATACGCAGTATTTT.

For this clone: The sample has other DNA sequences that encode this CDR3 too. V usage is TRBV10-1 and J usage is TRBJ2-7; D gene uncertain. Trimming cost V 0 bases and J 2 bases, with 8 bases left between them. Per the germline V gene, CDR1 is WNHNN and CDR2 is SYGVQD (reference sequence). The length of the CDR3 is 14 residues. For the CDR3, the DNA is TGCGCCAGCAGTGAGTCGGGCTTGGCCTACGAGCAGTACTTC. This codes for CASSESGLAYEQYF.

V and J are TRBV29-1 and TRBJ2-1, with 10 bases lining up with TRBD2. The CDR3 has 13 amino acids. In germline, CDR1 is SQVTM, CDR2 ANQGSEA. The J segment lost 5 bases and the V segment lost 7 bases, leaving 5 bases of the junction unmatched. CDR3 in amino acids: CSARTSGNNEQFF. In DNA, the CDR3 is TGCAGCGCTAGGACTAGCGGCAACAATGAGCAGTTCTTC.

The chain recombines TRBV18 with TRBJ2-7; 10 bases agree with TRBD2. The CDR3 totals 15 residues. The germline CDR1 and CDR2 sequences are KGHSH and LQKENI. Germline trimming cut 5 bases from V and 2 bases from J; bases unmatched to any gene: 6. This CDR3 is CASSSASGSAYEQYF. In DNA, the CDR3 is TGTGCCAGCTCATCGGCTAGCGGGAGCGCCTACGAGCAGTACTTC.

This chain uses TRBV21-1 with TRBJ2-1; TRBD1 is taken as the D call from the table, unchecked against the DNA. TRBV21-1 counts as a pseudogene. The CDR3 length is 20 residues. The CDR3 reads CASSPHGAGSRTGTYNEQFF. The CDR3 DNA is TGTGCCAGCAGCCCTCACGGTGCGGGCTCCAGGACAGGGACTTACAATGAGCAGTTCTTC.

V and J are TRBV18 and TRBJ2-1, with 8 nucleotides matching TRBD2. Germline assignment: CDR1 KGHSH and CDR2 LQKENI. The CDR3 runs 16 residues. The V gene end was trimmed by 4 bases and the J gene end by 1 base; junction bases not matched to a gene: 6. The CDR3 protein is CASSLYGGRSYNEQFF. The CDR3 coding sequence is TGTGCCAGCTCACTCTACGGCGGGAGGTCCTACAATGAGCAGTTCTTC. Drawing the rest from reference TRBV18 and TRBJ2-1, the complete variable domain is NAGVMQNPRHLVRRRGQEARLRCSPMKGHSHVYWYRQLPEEGLKFMVYLQKENIIDESGMPKERFSAEFPKEGPSILRIQQVVRGDSAAYFCASSLYGGRSYNEQFFGPGTRLTVL.

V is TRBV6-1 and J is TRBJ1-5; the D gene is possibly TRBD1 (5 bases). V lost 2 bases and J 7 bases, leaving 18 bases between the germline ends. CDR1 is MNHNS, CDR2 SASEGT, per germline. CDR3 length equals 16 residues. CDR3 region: CASSESRWGVHQPQHF. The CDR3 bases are TGTGCCAGCAGTGAAAGTCGCTGGGGGGTCCACCAGCCCCAGCATTTT.

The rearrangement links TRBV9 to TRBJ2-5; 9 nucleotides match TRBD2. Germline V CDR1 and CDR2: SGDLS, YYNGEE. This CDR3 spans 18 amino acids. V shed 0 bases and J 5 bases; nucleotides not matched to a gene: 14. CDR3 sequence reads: CASSVEPSLAGAWETQYF. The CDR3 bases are TGTGCCAGCAGCGTAGAGCCCTCCTTAGCGGGAGCATGGGAGACCCAGTACTTC.

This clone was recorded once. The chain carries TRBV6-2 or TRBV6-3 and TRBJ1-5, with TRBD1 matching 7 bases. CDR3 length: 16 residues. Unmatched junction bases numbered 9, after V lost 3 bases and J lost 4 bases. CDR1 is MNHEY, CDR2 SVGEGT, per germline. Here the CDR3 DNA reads TGTGCCAGCAGTTATTCCTACAGGGGACCAAATCAGCCCCAGCATTTT. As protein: CASSYSYRGPNQPQHF.

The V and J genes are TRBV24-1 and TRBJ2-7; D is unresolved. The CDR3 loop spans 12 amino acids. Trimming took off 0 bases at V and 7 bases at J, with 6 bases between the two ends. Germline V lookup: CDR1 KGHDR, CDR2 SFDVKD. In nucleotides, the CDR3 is TGTGCCACCAGTGATTTGACAAATGAGCAGTACTTC. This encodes CATSDLTNEQYF.

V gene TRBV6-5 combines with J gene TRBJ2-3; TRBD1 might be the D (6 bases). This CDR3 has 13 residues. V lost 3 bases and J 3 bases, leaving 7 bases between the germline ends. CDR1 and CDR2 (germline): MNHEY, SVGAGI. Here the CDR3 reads CASSYQGTDTQYF. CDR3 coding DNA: TGTGCCAGCAGTTATCAGGGGACAGATACGCAGTATTTT.

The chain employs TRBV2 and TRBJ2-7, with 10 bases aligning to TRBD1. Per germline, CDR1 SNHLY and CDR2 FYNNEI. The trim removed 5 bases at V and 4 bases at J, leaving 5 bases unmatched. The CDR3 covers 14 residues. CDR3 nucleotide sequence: TGTGCCAGCAGTCAGGACAGGGGGAAATACGAGCAGTACTTC. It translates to CASSQDRGKYEQYF.

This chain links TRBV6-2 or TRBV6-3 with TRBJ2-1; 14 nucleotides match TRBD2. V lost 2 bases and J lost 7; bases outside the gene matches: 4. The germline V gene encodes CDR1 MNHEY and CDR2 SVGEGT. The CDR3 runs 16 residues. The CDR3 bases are TGTGCCAGCAGTTACAGGGGACTAGCGGGAGTAAATGAGCAGTTCTTC. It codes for CASSYRGLAGVNEQFF.

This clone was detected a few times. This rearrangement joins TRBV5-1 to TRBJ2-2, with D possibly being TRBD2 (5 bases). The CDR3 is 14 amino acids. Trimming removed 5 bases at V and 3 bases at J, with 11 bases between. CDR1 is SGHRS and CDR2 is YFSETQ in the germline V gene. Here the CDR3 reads CASSYFGDTGELFF. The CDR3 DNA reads TGCGCCAGCAGTTACTTCGGGGACACCGGGGAGCTGTTTTTT.

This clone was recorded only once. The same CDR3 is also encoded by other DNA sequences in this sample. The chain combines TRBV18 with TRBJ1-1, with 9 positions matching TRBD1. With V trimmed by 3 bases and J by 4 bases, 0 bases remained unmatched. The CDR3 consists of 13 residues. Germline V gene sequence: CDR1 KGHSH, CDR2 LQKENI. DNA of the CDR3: TGTGCCAGCTCACCGGACAGGGGCACTGAAGCTTTCTTT. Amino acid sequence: CASSPDRGTEAFF. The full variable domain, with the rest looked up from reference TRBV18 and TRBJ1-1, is NAGVMQNPRHLVRRRGQEARLRCSPMKGHSHVYWYRQLPEEGLKFMVYLQKENIIDESGMPKERFSAEFPKEGPSILRIQQVVRGDSAAYFCASSPDRGTEAFFGQGTRLTVV.

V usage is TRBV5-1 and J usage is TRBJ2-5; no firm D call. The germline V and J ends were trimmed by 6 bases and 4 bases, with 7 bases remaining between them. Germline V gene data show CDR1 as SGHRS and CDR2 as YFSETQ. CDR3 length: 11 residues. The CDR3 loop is CASTSGETQYF. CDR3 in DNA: TGCGCCAGCACATCCGGAGAGACCCAGTACTTC.

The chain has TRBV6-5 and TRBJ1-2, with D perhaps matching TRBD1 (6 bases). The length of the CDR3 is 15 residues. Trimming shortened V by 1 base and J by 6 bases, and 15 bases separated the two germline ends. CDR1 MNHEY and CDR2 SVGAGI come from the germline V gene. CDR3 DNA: TGTGCCAGCAGTTACTTACCAGGGGCCAGGGATGGCTACACCTTC. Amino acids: CASSYLPGARDGYTF.